The clone carrying this TCR beta chain has a single count. What it binds is not known. The CDR3 length is 16 residues. CDR1 SNHLY and CDR2 FYNNEI come from the germline V gene. J gave up 7 bases and V 6 bases, and 9 bases lay outside the gene matches. TCRdb keeps only in-frame clones here, not all; method: immunoSEQ multiplex PCR. Seen here are 85,000 to 90,000 clones, 90% observed once, and the top ten hold around 0.1%. The data are from a study of graft-versus-host responses after intestinal transplantation. Whole-study context: After anti-thymocyte globulin induction, recipients took tacrolimus and steroids for three to four years.

Study conclusions and caveats: Early post-transplant HvG declines were associated with peak circulating GvH clone levels.

This clonotype originated in a human donor who received an intestinal transplant. The specimen comprised unstimulated CD4+ T cells sorted from spleen or lymph node cells, sampled before intestinal transplant. The V call is TRBV2, the J call TRBJ2-5, with 15 bases matching TRBD2. The CDR3 region has the DNA TGTGCCAGCAGCCACGGACTAGCGGGGGGGCCGGGGACCCAGTACTTC. It translates to CASSHGLAGGPGTQYF.